These 18 T cell receptor beta chains share one sample of origin, sequenced in a study of PD-1 blockade in classical Hodgkin lymphoma. Only in-frame clones appear in the TCRdb table, and some are missing; sequencing was by immunoSEQ multiplex PCR. The sample includes 130,000 to 150,000 clones, just under 80% of them seen just once. Following autologous stem cell transplantation, relapse occurred in every patient, and exposure to brentuximab vedotin varied. The starting material was peripheral blood mononuclear cells (PBMCs), obtained before the second cycle of nivolumab. These TCRs come from a human donor with classical Hodgkin lymphoma.

The chain carries TRBV6-4 and TRBJ1-5, with D perhaps TRBD1 (6 bases). The CDR3 spans 18 residues. V was clipped by 7 bases and J by 0 bases, with 22 bases between them. CDR1 and CDR2 (germline): MRHNA, SNTAGT. CDR3 sequence: CASTPGRGKPYSNQPQHF. CDR3 in DNA: TGTGCCAGCACCCCCGGGAGGGGGAAACCCTATAGCAATCAGCCCCAGCATTTT.

J is TRBJ2-7 and V is TRBV5-1; possibly TRBD2 for D (6 bases). Germline CDR1 and CDR2: SGHRS and YFSETQ. V was trimmed by 3 bases and J by 4 bases, leaving 14 bases between them. This CDR3 has 14 amino acids. CDR3 sequence (DNA): TGCGCCAGCAGCTCCTTCGGAGGGGAGTACGAGCAGTACTTC. It encodes CASSSFGGEYEQYF.

The table lists this clone with a count of one. V gene TRBV28 combines with J gene TRBJ2-5; 9 nucleotides match TRBD1. Trimming cost V 3 bases and J 5 bases; bases outside gene matches: 4. The CDR3 contains 14 residues. Germline-derived CDR1 and CDR2 are MDHEN and SYDVKM. CDR3 in amino acids: CASSFPTGGETQYF. CDR3 coding DNA: TGTGCCAGCAGTTTCCCGACAGGGGGGGAGACCCAGTACTTC.

V is TRBV18 and J is TRBJ1-4; TRBD1 matches 10 bases. The germline V gene encodes CDR1 KGHSH and CDR2 LQKENI. Trimming took 3 bases from V and 8 from J; bases not matched to a gene: 6. The CDR3 loop spans 15 amino acids. CDR3 region: CASSPSGTGAEKLFF. CDR3 in DNA: TGTGCCAGCTCACCTTCCGGGACAGGGGCGGAAAAACTGTTTTTT.

Here the CDR3 DNA reads TGTGCCAGCTCACCACGGCCGGGGGCAGATACGCAGTATTTT. It specifies CASSPRPGADTQYF. V usage is TRBV18 and J usage is TRBJ2-3; TRBD2 might be the D (6 bases). Germline V gene sequence: CDR1 KGHSH, CDR2 LQKENI. Deletions cut 1 base from V and 4 bases from J, with 9 bases between. CDR3 length: 14 residues. Variable domain in full (rest from reference TRBV18 and TRBJ2-3): NAGVMQNPRHLVRRRGQEARLRCSPMKGHSHVYWYRQLPEEGLKFMVYLQKENIIDESGMPKERFSAEFPKEGPSILRIQQVVRGDSAAYFCASSPRPGADTQYFGPGTRLTVL.

The rearrangement links TRBV10-3 to TRBJ2-2, with D possibly being TRBD2 (6 bases). The CDR3 extends over 14 amino acids. The germline V and J ends were trimmed by 4 bases and 5 bases, with 11 bases remaining between them. Germline loops: CDR1 ENHRY, CDR2 SYGVKD. CDR3 in amino acids: CAISAGAGTGELFF. The CDR3 coding sequence is TGTGCCATCAGTGCCGGGGCGGGGACCGGGGAGCTGTTTTTT.

In DNA form, the CDR3 reads TGTGCCAGCTCGGGACAGGCCAACACTGAAGCTTTCTTT. This translates into CASSGQANTEAFF. This chain joins TRBV6-5 and TRBJ1-1; 8 nucleotides align to TRBD1. The V and J ends lost 8 bases and 2 bases, in that order; junction bases with no gene match: 4. Germline V gene sequence: CDR1 MNHEY, CDR2 SVGAGI. The CDR3 has 13 amino acids.

This clone was seen a few times. The chain joins TRBV7-8 to TRBJ1-6; TRBD1 might be the D (5 bases). CDR3 length: 14 amino acids. V lost 8 bases and J lost 4, with 12 bases in between. Germline CDR1 reads SGHVS; CDR2 reads FQNEAQ. CDR3 bases: TGTGCCAGCGCGTGGGGACTTTATAATTCACCCCTCCACTTT. Translation: CASAWGLYNSPLHF.

The gene calls are TRBV2 and TRBJ2-3; no firm D call. The length of the CDR3 is 14 residues. From germline, CDR1 is SNHLY and CDR2 FYNNEI. V lost 3 bases, J lost 2 bases, and 9 bases lay in between. The CDR3 is CASSEEHDTDTQYF. The CDR3 bases are TGTGCCAGCAGTGAGGAGCACGACACAGATACGCAGTATTTT.

The chain carries TRBV27 and TRBJ2-1; possible D gene TRBD2, 7 bases. V was shortened by 6 bases and J by 9 bases, with 30 bases between the two germline ends. CDR3 size: 18 residues. CDR1 and CDR2 (germline): MNHEY, SMNVEV (reference sequence). CDR3 sequence reads: CASSPPGSGGRRPIEQFF. The CDR3 nucleotides read TGTGCCAGCAGCCCTCCTGGGTCGGGGGGCCGAAGACCGATTGAGCAGTTCTTC.

The chain employs TRBV28 and TRBJ2-5, with 9 positions matching TRBD1. V shed 1 base and J 5 bases; nucleotides not matched to a gene: 8. From germline, CDR1 is MDHEN and CDR2 SYDVKM. The CDR3 spans 16 residues. The CDR3 region is CASSLYGQGLRETQYF. The DNA of the CDR3 is TGTGCCAGCAGTTTATACGGACAGGGGTTGAGGGAGACCCAGTACTTC.

The chain uses TRBV5-6 and TRBJ2-1; either TRBD1 or TRBD2 may fit D (5 bases each). The CDR3 contains 15 residues. Per germline, CDR1 SGHDT and CDR2 YYEEEE. Trimming removed 0 bases at V and 9 bases at J, with 16 bases between. The CDR3 sequence is CASSLGGTGHFEQFF. The CDR3 coding sequence is TGTGCCAGCAGCTTGGGGGGCACGGGGCACTTTGAGCAGTTCTTC.

The rearrangement links TRBV7-8 to TRBJ2-7; possibly TRBD1 or TRBD2 for D (5 bases each). The CDR3 totals 14 residues. The V end lost 5 bases, the J end lost 2 bases, and 13 bases lay between the germline ends. CDR1 and CDR2 from the germline V gene are SGHVS and FQNEAQ. CDR3 DNA sequence: TGTGCCAGCAGCCCCAACCGGGACGCCTACGAGCAGTACTTC. Protein product: CASSPNRDAYEQYF.

Concerning this clone: Mismatch with germline at one junction end may stem from a read error. V gene TRBV5-6 combines with J gene TRBJ2-7, with a possible D match to TRBD2 (5 bases). The germline V gene encodes CDR1 SGHDT and CDR2 YYEEEE. This CDR3 spans 14 amino acids. The CDR3 loop is CASSLNRGRLRTHF. The CDR3 region has the DNA TGTGCCAGCAGCTTGAACCGGGGTAGGTTGCGGACGCACTTC. The variable domain in full, completed from reference TRBV5-6 and TRBJ2-7, reads DAGVTQSPTHLIKTRGQQVTLRCSPKSGHDTVSWYQQALGQGPQFIFQYYEEEERQRGNFPDRFSGHQFPNYSSELNVNALLLGDSALYLCASSLNRGRLRTHFGPGTRLTVT.

The J gene is TRBJ1-4, the V gene TRBV2; unclear D gene. CDR3 length equals 13 residues. Trimming pared 10 bases from V and 7 bases from J, leaving 16 bases between. CDR1 is SNHLY and CDR2 is FYNNEI in the germline V gene. The CDR3 DNA sequence: TGTGCCAACACAGCCCTCGACGGTGAAAAACTGTTTTTT. It encodes CANTALDGEKLFF.

The chain joins TRBV28 to TRBJ1-6; the D is unclear. The germline V gene has CDR1 MDHEN and CDR2 SYDVKM. CDR3 size: 16 residues. Between the trimmed V and J ends, which lost 1 base and 6 bases, there was a span of 13 bases. The CDR3 region has the DNA TGTGCCAGCAGTTTATATAACTTCCCTGGTAATTCACCCCTCCACTTT. Its translation: CASSLYNFPGNSPLHF.

The chain is built from TRBV5-1 and TRBJ1-5; no definite D call. Trimming cost V 5 bases and J 3 bases, with 12 bases left between them. This CDR3 spans 14 amino acids. Germline loops: CDR1 SGHRS, CDR2 YFSETQ. CDR3 loop: CASRLDGYNQPQHF. CDR3 bases: TGCGCCAGCAGACTCGACGGGTACAATCAGCCCCAGCATTTT.

The chain uses TRBV5-1 and TRBJ1-1; 8 bases are shared with TRBD1. Germline CDR1 and CDR2: SGHRS and YFSETQ. This CDR3 comprises 14 residues. The junction had 10 bases not matched to a gene; V was cut back by 4 bases and J by 8 bases. DNA of the CDR3: TGCGCCAGCAGCGTCTCCGGGACAGGAAAGGAAGCTTTCTTT. Protein sequence: CASSVSGTGKEAFF.